Below, 18 T cell receptor beta chains from the same sample are listed, as sequenced in a study of blood T cell repertoires in COVID-19. Sequenced by immunoSEQ multiplex PCR; TCRdb stores in-frame clones only, minus some. The sample has approximately 190,000 clones; roughly 85% are singletons. Material: peripheral blood. The receptors stem from a man between 60 and 75 years old with active or convalescent COVID-19.

The chain links TRBV4-2 to TRBJ2-6, with D possibly being TRBD1 (6 bases). The germline V gene encodes CDR1 LGHNA and CDR2 YNFKEQ. With 3 bases removed from V and 1 base from J, the gap between germline ends came to 10 bases. The CDR3 length is 16 residues. CDR3: CASSQGAESGANVLTF. The DNA of the CDR3 is TGTGCCAGCAGCCAGGGGGCCGAATCTGGGGCCAACGTCCTGACTTTC.

Here the CDR3 DNA reads TGTGCCAGTAGTGTTGACAGGGGGCGAGACTATGGCTACACCTTC. Residues: CASSVDRGRDYGYTF. The rearrangement uses TRBV19 and TRBJ1-2; 10 nucleotides agree with TRBD1. V shed 5 bases and J 3 bases; nucleotides not matched to a gene: 6. This CDR3 region has 15 residues. The germline CDR1 and CDR2 sequences are LNHDA and SQIVND (reference sequence).

The chain recombines TRBV11-2 with TRBJ2-1; 12 nucleotides align to TRBD2. With 4 bases clipped from V and 4 bases from J, the junction kept 5 bases outside the gene matches. The CDR3 runs to 16 residues. From germline, CDR1 is SGHAT and CDR2 FQNNGV. The CDR3 here is CASSSTTSGGYNEQFF. Here the CDR3 DNA reads TGTGCCAGCAGCTCGACGACTAGCGGGGGTTACAATGAGCAGTTCTTC.

The J gene is TRBJ1-3, the V gene TRBV5-1; D gene unclear. Between the trimmed V and J ends, which lost 4 bases and 2 bases, there was a span of 16 bases. Germline assignment: CDR1 SGHRS and CDR2 YFSETQ. The CDR3 totals 16 residues. The CDR3 DNA follows: TGCGCCAGCAGCCCCGGCACAGTGGCTGCTGGAAACACCATATATTTT. Translated: CASSPGTVAAGNTIYF.

The V call is TRBV7-2, the J call TRBJ2-4, with D tentatively TRBD2 (5 bases). Trimming left V 6 bases short and J 4 bases short, with 19 bases between. The length of the CDR3 is 16 residues. Germline assignment: CDR1 SGHTA and CDR2 FQGNSA. CDR3 in amino acids: CASSSRGSPRKNIQYF. The CDR3 DNA sequence: TGTGCCAGCAGTTCACGCGGGTCTCCAAGGAAAAACATTCAGTACTTC.

This clone came up a few times. The rearrangement joins TRBV3-1 (or the pseudogene TRBV3-2) to TRBJ2-1; 7 nucleotides align to TRBD1. With 5 bases clipped from V and 2 bases from J, the junction kept 9 bases outside the gene matches. CDR3 length: 16 amino acids. Germline V gives CDR1 LGHDT, CDR2 YNNKEL (reference sequence). The CDR3 here is CASSVRGQSTYNEQFF. CDR3 coding DNA: TGTGCCAGCAGCGTACGGGGACAGTCGACCTACAATGAGCAGTTCTTC.

The chain joins TRBV5-1 to TRBJ2-2, with TRBD2 matching over 7 bases. V lost 4 bases to trimming and J lost 4 bases; unmatched junction nucleotides: 7. The CDR3 has 15 amino acids. The V gene's germline CDR1 is SGHRS and CDR2 YFSETQ. CDR3 nucleotide sequence: TGCGCCAGCAGCCGCGGAACTAGCGTCACCGGGGAGCTGTTTTTT. Amino acids: CASSRGTSVTGELFF.

This chain connects TRBV12-3 or TRBV12-4 to TRBJ2-3, with 9 positions matching TRBD1. The ends lost 5 bases at V and 5 bases at J; junction bases unmatched: 2. The CDR3 is made up of 13 amino acids. The CDR3 spells CASSMTGGDTQYF. The CDR3 coding sequence is TGTGCCAGCAGTATGACAGGGGGAGATACGCAGTATTTT.

This sequence joins TRBV2 and TRBJ1-4; D ambiguous. The germline V gene encodes CDR1 SNHLY and CDR2 FYNNEI. V lost 6 bases and J 0 bases, leaving 11 bases between the germline ends. This CDR3 region has 15 residues. The CDR3 DNA sequence: TGTGCCAGCAGGGATGGAGGAGCAACTAATGAAAAACTGTTTTTT. It encodes CASRDGGATNEKLFF.

This clone was counted a single time. The V call is TRBV5-1, the J call TRBJ1-2; weak D call: TRBD1 (5 bases). The CDR3 spans 14 residues. The V gene's germline CDR1 is SGHRS and CDR2 YFSETQ. Trimming took off 6 bases at V and 5 bases at J, with 17 bases between the two ends. CDR3 sequence reads: CASKLEGTVYGYTF. DNA for the CDR3: TGCGCCAGCAAGCTGGAGGGGACTGTTTATGGCTACACCTTC.

The J gene is TRBJ1-5, the V gene TRBV5-6, with D tentatively TRBD1 (6 bases). The germline CDR1 and CDR2 sequences are SGHDT and YYEEEE. This CDR3 region has 14 residues. Trimming took off 3 bases at V and 7 bases at J, with 14 bases between the two ends. The CDR3 loop reads CASSSQGRGQPQHF. CDR3 in DNA: TGTGCCAGCAGCTCACAGGGAAGGGGACAGCCCCAGCATTTT.

In its sample, this clone was seen a few times. The rearrangement joins TRBV10-3 to TRBJ1-2, with a possible D match to TRBD1 (5 bases). Germline loops: CDR1 ENHRY, CDR2 SYGVKD. Trimming left V 11 bases short and J 8 bases short, with 18 bases between. The CDR3 consists of 12 residues. The CDR3, as DNA: TGTGCCTCCCACTCGGGGGAAGGCGGCTACACCTTC. It yields the protein CASHSGEGGYTF.

The chain combines TRBV29-1 with TRBJ1-1, with TRBD1 matching over 7 bases. The CDR3 spans 13 residues. Germline CDR1 and CDR2: SQVTM and ANQGSEA. V was pared by 7 bases and J by 4 bases, with 9 bases of the junction left unmatched. The CDR3 region has the DNA TGCAGCGCCGACCCAGGGGGTGGCACTGAAGCTTTCTTT. Its translation is CSADPGGGTEAFF.

The genes are TRBV2 and TRBJ1-6, with 7 positions matching TRBD1. The CDR3 runs to 14 residues. The germline gives CDR1 SNHLY, CDR2 FYNNEI. V lost 5 bases and J lost 8; bases outside the gene matches: 6. This CDR3 reads CASSNDRDHSPLHF. The CDR3 nucleotides are TGTGCCAGCAGTAATGACAGGGATCATTCACCCCTCCACTTT.

This chain joins TRBV5-1 and TRBJ2-3; 14 positions match TRBD2. The V gene's germline CDR1 is SGHRS and CDR2 YFSETQ. The CDR3 totals 14 residues. V lost 3 bases and J lost 8; bases outside the gene matches: 2. The CDR3 region is CASSSGLAGGTQYF. The CDR3 DNA reads TGCGCCAGCAGCTCCGGACTAGCGGGGGGTACGCAGTATTTT.

V is TRBV11-2 and J is TRBJ1-4, with TRBD1 identical over 12 bases. Germline loops: CDR1 SGHAT, CDR2 FQNNGV. The CDR3 contains 14 residues. J was trimmed by 13 bases and V by 5 bases; bases with no gene match: 8. CDR3 amino acids: CASSPGGDRGRLFF. The CDR3 DNA reads TGTGCCAGCAGCCCCGGTGGGGACAGGGGGCGACTGTTTTTT.

In this sample, this clone turned up once. The J gene is TRBJ2-5, the V gene TRBV13; TRBD1 matches at 10 bases. V lost 6 bases and J lost 2; bases outside the gene matches: 6. This CDR3 region has 15 residues. Germline V CDR1 and CDR2: PRHDT, FYEKMQ (reference sequence). DNA for the CDR3: TGTGCCAGCAGATCAGGACAGGGGGGGCAAGAGACCCAGTACTTC. It encodes CASRSGQGGQETQYF. The full variable domain, with the rest looked up from reference TRBV13 and TRBJ2-5, is AAGVIQSPRHLIKEKRETATLKCYPIPRHDTVYWYQQGPGQDPQFLISFYEKMQSDKGSIPDRFSAQQFSDYHSELNMSSLELGDSALYFCASRSGQGGQETQYFGPGTRLLVL.

The gene calls are TRBV4-1 and TRBJ2-2; 13 nucleotides line up with TRBD2. This CDR3 contains 16 residues. The V gene end was trimmed by 4 bases and the J gene end by 8 bases; junction bases not matched to a gene: 7. The germline V gene encodes CDR1 MGHRA and CDR2 YSYEKL. DNA for the CDR3: TGCGCCAGCAGCCTCCGGACTAGCGGGGGCCGAGGGGAGCTGTTTTTT. Its protein is CASSLRTSGGRGELFF.